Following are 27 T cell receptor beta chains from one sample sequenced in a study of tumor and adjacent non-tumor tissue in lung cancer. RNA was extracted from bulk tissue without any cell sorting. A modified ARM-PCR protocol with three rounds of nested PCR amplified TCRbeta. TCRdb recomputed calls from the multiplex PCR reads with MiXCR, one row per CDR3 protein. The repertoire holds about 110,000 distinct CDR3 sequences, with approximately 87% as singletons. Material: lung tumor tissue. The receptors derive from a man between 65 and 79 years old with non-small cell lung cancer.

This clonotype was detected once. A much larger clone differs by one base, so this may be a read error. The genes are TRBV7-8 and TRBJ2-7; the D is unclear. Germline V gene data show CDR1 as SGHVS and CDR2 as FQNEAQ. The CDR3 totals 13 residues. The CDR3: CAISLDGSYEQYF. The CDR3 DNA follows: TGTGCCATCAGCTTGGACGGTTCCTACGAGCAGTACTTC.

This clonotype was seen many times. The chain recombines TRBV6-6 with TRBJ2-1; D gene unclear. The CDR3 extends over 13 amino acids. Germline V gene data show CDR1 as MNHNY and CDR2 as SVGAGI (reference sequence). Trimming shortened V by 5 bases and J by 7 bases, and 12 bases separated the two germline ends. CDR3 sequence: CASSTGSRNEQFF. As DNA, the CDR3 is TGTGCCAGCAGTACCGGGTCCCGGAATGAGCAGTTCTTC.

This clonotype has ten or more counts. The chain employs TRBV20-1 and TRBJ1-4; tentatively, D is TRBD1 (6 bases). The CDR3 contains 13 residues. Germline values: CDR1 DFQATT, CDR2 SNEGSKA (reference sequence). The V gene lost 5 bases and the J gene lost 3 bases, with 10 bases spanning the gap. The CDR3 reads CSAGEGANEKLFF. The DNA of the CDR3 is TGCAGTGCTGGGGAGGGGGCTAATGAAAAACTGTTTTTT.

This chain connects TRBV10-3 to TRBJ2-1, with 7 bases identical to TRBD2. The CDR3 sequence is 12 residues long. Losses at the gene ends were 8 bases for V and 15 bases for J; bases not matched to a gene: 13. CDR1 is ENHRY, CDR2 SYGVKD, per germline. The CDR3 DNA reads TGTGCCATCGGGCGGGAGATCAATGAGTTGTTCTTC. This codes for CAIGREINELFF.

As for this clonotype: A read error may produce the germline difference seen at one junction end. The CDR3 nucleotides are TGCAGCGTTGAAGATGGAGTTAAGCGAGGTCACGATACGCATTATTTT. Protein sequence: CSVEDGVKRGHDTHYF. The V call is TRBV29-1, the J call TRBJ2-3; D uncertain. The CDR3 totals 16 residues. Germline V gene lookup returns CDR1 SQVTM and CDR2 ANQGSEA.

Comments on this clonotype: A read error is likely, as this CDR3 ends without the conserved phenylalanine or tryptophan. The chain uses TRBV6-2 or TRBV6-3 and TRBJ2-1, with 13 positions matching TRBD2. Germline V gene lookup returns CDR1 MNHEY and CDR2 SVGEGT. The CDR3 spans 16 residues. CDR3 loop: CTGSDRTSGSKDEQFL. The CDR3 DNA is TGTACCGGCAGTGACAGGACTAGCGGGAGTAAGGATGAGCAGTTCCTC.

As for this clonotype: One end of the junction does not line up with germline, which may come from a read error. The CDR3 DNA is TGTCCCAGCAGCTTAGTTGCGCAACACGGGGAGCTGTTTTTT. As protein: CPSSLVAQHGELFF. The chain couples TRBV7-2 to TRBJ2-2; D remains ambiguous. Germline V gene data show CDR1 as SGHTA and CDR2 as FQGNSA. This CDR3 is built from 14 residues. Complete variable domain (other parts from reference TRBV7-2 and TRBJ2-2): GAGVSQSPSNKVTEKGKDVELRCDPISGHTALYWYRQSLGQGLEFLIYFQGNSAPDKSGLPSDRFSAERTGGSVSTLTIQRTQQEDSAVYLCPSSLVAQHGELFFGEGSRLTVL.

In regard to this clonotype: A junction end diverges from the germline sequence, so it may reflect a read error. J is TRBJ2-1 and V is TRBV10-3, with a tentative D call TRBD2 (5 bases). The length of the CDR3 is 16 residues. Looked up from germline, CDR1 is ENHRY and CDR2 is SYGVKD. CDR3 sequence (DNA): TGTGGCATCAATGAAGGTAGGGCGGGCCCCCTCAATGAGCAGTTCTTC. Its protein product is CGINEGRAGPLNEQFF.

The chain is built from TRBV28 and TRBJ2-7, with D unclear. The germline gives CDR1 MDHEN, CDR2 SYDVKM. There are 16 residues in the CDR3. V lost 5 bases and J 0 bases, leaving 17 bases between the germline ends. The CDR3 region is CASSLPHSQSSYEQYF. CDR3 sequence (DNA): TGTGCCAGCAGTCTCCCCCATTCCCAATCCTCCTACGAGCAGTACTTC.

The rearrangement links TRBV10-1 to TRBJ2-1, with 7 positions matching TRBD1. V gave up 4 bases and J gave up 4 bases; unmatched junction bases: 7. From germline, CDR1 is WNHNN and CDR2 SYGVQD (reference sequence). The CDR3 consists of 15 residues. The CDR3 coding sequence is TGCGCCAGCAGTGGGACAGGCTCCTATTACAATGAGCAGTTCTTC. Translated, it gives CASSGTGSYYNEQFF.

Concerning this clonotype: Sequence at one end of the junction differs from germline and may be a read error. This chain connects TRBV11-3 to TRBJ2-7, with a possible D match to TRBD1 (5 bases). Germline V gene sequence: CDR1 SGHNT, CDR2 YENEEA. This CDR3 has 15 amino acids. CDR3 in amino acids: CTSSSMTVSVYEQYF. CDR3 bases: TGTACCAGCAGCTCGATGACAGTTTCCGTCTACGAGCAGTACTTC.

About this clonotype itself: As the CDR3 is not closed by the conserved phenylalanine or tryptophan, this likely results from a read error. The CDR3 protein is CVSKAWTTEELFS. CDR3 nucleotide sequence: TGTGTCAGCAAAGCTTGGACTACGGAGGAGCTGTTTTCT. The rearrangement uses TRBV6-2 or TRBV6-3 and TRBJ2-2, with a possible D match to TRBD2 (6 bases). The CDR3 consists of 13 residues. Germline loops: CDR1 MNHEY, CDR2 SVGEGT.

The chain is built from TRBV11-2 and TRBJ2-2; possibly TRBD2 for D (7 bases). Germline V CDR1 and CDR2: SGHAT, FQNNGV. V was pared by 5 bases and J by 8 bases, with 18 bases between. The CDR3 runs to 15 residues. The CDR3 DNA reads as TGTGCCAGCAGCCACCTAGTGGGGGGGACAGGGGAGCTGTTTTTT. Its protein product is CASSHLVGGTGELFF.

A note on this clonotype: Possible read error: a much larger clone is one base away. DNA of the CDR3: TGTGCCAGCACCCCCAGGACTAGCGGGGGGCTTCGGGAGCTGCTTTTT. This gives the protein CASTPRTSGGLRELLF. The rearrangement uses TRBV6-2 or TRBV6-3 and TRBJ2-2; TRBD2 aligns across 14 bases. The CDR3 extends over 16 amino acids. Germline CDR1 reads MNHEY; CDR2 reads SVGEGT.

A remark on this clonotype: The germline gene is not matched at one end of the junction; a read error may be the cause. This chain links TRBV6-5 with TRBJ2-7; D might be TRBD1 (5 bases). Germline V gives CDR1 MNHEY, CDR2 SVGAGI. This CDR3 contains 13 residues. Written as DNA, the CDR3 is TGTGTCAGCAGTCGAACAGGAGCTTACGAGCAGTATTTC. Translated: CVSSRTGAYEQYF.

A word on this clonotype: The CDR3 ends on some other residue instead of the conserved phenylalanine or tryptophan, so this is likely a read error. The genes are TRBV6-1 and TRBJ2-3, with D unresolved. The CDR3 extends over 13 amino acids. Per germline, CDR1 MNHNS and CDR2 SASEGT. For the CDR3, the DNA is TGTGTCAGCAGTGCCGGCGTGACAGATACGCAGTATTCT. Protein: CVSSAGVTDTQYS.

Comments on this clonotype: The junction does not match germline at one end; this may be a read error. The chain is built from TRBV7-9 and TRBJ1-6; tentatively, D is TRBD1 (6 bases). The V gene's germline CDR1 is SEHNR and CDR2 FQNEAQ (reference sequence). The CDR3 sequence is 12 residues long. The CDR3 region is CASSSRGSPFHF. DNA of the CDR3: TGTGCCAGCAGCAGCAGGGGTTCACCCTTCCACTTC. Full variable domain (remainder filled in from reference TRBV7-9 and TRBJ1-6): DTGVSQNPRHKITKRGQNVTFRCDPISEHNRLYWYRQTLGQGPEFLTYFQNEAQLEKSRLLSDRFSAERPKGSFSTLEIQRTEQGDSAMYLCASSSRGSPFHFGNGTRLTVT.

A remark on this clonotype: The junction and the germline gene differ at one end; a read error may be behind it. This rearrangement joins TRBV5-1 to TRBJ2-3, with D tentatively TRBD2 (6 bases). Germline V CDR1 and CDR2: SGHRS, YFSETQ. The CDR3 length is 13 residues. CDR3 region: CARSLARAGTQYF. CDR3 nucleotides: TGTGCCAGGAGCTTGGCCCGGGCCGGGACTCAGTATTTT.

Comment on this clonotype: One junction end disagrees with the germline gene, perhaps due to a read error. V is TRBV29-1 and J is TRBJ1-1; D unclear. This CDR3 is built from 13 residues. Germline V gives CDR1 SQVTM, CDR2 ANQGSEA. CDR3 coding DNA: TGCAGCTTTGTTATCCAGATGAACACTGGAGCTTTCTTT. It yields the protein CSFVIQMNTGAFF.

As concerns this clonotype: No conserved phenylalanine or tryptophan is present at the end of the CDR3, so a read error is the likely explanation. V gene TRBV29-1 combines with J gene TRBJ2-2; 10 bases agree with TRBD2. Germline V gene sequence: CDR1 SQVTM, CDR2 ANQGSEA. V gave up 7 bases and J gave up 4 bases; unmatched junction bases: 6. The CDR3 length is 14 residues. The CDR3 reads CSALVAGGTGELFI. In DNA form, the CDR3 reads TGCAGCGCTCTCGTAGCGGGGGGCACCGGGGAGCTGTTTATT.

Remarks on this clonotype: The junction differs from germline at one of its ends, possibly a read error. The DNA of the CDR3 is TGCATTGCTAGAGATGATCGGGGGGCGGGGAATGAGCAGTTCTTC. Translating gives CIARDDRGAGNEQFF. The chain uses TRBV20-1 and TRBJ2-1; the D gene is possibly TRBD2 (7 bases). The CDR3 spans 15 residues. Germline V gives CDR1 DFQATT, CDR2 SNEGSKA (reference sequence).

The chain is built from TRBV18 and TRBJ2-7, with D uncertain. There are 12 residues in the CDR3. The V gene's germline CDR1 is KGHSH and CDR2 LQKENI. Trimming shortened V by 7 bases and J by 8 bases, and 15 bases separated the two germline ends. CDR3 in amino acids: CASLHSRYKQYF. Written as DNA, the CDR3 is TGTGCCAGCTTACATTCACGTTACAAGCAGTACTTC.

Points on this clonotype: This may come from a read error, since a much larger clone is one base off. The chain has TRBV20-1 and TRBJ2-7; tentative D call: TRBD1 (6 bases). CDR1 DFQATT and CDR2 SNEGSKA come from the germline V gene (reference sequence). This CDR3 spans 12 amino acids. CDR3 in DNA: TGCGGTGCTCGGGGACACCTCTACGAGCAGTACTTC. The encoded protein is CGARGHLYEQYF.

The CDR3 loop reads CASSYDPDRGCTDTRYF. The DNA for the CDR3 is TGTGCCAGCAGTTACGATCCAGACAGGGGGTGCACAGATACACGGTATTTT. The chain uses TRBV6-6 and TRBJ2-3; 9 bases match TRBD1. The CDR3 totals 17 residues. From germline, CDR1 is MNHNY and CDR2 SVGAGI (reference sequence). V shed 2 bases, J shed 14 bases, and the junction held 20 bases outside the gene matches.

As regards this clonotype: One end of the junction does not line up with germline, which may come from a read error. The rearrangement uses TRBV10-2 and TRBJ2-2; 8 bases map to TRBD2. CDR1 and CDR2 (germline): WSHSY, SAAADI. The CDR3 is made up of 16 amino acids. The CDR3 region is CTSRPDGGGNTWELLF. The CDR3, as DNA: TGCACCAGCAGACCAGACGGGGGGGGTAACACCTGGGAGCTGCTTTTT.

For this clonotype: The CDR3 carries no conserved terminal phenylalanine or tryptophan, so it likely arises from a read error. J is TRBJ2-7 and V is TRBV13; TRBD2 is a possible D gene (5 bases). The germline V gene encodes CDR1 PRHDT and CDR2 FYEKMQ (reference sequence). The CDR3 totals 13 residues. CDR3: CGSSSTTRDEQYI. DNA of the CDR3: TGTGGCAGCAGCTCAACCACGAGGGACGAGCAGTACATC.

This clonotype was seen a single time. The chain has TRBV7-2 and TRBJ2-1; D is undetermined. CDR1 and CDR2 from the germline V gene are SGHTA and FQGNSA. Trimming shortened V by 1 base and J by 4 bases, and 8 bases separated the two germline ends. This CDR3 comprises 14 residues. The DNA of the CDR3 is TGTGCCAGCAGCTTAGGAAGTGGGTACAATGAGCAGTTCTTC. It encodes CASSLGSGYNEQFF.